This is a list of T cell receptor beta chains from one sample in a study of control samples from healthy donors and cancer patients. TCRdb keeps only in-frame clones here, not all; method: immunoSEQ multiplex PCR. The data contain around 83,000 clones, over 85% of them singletons. Sequenced sample: PBMCs. The receptor source for this set is a woman aged 40 to 49 with lung cancer. CDR3s include the opening cysteine and the closing phenylalanine or tryptophan. The order of the fields is J gene, D gene, clone size, V gene, CDR3 protein, CDR3 DNA. A D gene is named only where the DNA matches it firmly. A clone size is listed for some rows: how often the clone was seen (once, few, many), or a class if it is expanded.

j_call: TRBJ1-1
d_call: .
clone_size: .
v_call: TRBV12-3/TRBV12-4
cdr3_aa: CASSDNQAFF
cdr3_nt: TGTGCCAGCAGTGACAACCAAGCTTTCTTT

j_call: TRBJ2-2
d_call: TRBD2
clone_size: .
v_call: TRBV10-3
cdr3_aa: CATMTSGGNTGELFF
cdr3_nt: TGTGCCACCATGACTAGCGGGGGTAACACCGGGGAGCTGTTTTTT

j_call: TRBJ2-7
d_call: .
clone_size: .
v_call: TRBV2
cdr3_aa: CASSSSYEQYF
cdr3_nt: TGTGCCAGCAGTAGCTCCTACGAGCAGTACTTC

j_call: TRBJ2-6
d_call: .
clone_size: few
v_call: TRBV19
cdr3_aa: CASSDQGGANVLTF
cdr3_nt: TGTGCCAGTAGTGACCAGGGGGGGGCCAACGTCCTGACTTTC

j_call: TRBJ2-5
d_call: TRBD2
clone_size: once
v_call: TRBV27
cdr3_aa: CASSPQTSGVETQYF
cdr3_nt: TGTGCCAGCAGTCCTCAAACTAGCGGGGTAGAGACCCAGTACTTC

j_call: TRBJ1-5
d_call: .
clone_size: once
v_call: TRBV27
cdr3_aa: CASTDRDTPVWPQHF
cdr3_nt: TGTGCCAGCACCGACCGGGACACCCCAGTGTGGCCCCAGCATTTT

j_call: TRBJ2-5
d_call: .
clone_size: .
v_call: TRBV5-6
cdr3_aa: CASSSTETQYF
cdr3_nt: TGTGCCAGCAGCTCAACAGAGACCCAGTACTTC

j_call: TRBJ1-4
d_call: .
clone_size: .
v_call: TRBV6-5
cdr3_aa: CASNKRAPRSEKLFF
cdr3_nt: TGTGCCAGCAACAAACGAGCCCCCCGGAGTGAAAAACTGTTTTTT

j_call: TRBJ2-7
d_call: .
clone_size: .
v_call: TRBV2
cdr3_aa: CASRPMESEQYF
cdr3_nt: TGTGCCAGCAGGCCCATGGAGAGCGAGCAGTACTTC

j_call: TRBJ2-1
d_call: TRBD2
clone_size: .
v_call: TRBV7-8
cdr3_aa: CASILAGGPLEEQFF
cdr3_nt: TGTGCCAGCATACTAGCGGGGGGGCCGTTAGAGGAGCAGTTCTTC

j_call: TRBJ1-3
d_call: .
clone_size: .
v_call: TRBV2
cdr3_aa: CASSVGQMIGNTIYF
cdr3_nt: TGTGCCAGCAGTGTAGGGCAGATGATAGGAAACACCATATATTTT

j_call: TRBJ2-7
d_call: .
clone_size: .
v_call: TRBV4-1
cdr3_aa: CASSPNGAWDNEQYF
cdr3_nt: TGCGCCAGCAGCCCAAATGGGGCCTGGGACAACGAGCAGTACTTC

j_call: TRBJ1-1
d_call: .
clone_size: once
v_call: TRBV7-8
cdr3_aa: CASSLASGGDTEAFF
cdr3_nt: TGTGCCAGCAGCTTAGCTTCCGGGGGCGACACTGAAGCTTTCTTT

j_call: TRBJ2-3
d_call: .
clone_size: .
v_call: TRBV19
cdr3_aa: CASSIDSGRDDFTDTQYF
cdr3_nt: TGTGCCAGTAGTATAGATTCGGGCAGGGACGATTTTACAGATACGCAGTATTTT

j_call: TRBJ1-2
d_call: .
clone_size: .
v_call: TRBV21-1
cdr3_aa: CASSGSRDRVGYGYTF
cdr3_nt: TGTGCCAGCAGCGGATCCCGGGACAGGGTGGGCTATGGCTACACCTTC